Below are 32 T cell receptor beta chains sequenced from a single sample in a study of blood T cell repertoires in COVID-19. Here immunoSEQ multiplex PCR was the method, and the copy in TCRdb shows in-frame clones only, minus some. The sample consists of some 130,000 clones, roughly four fifths of them appearing once. The material sequenced was PBMCs or T cells enriched from blood (not recorded which). The receptors come from a man aged 35-49 years with acute COVID-19.

This clone has only one observation. The chain employs TRBV7-2 and TRBJ1-6; 8 bases match TRBD1. J was trimmed by 7 bases and V by 5 bases; bases with no gene match: 10. CDR3 length equals 16 residues. Germline lookup yields CDR1 SGHTA and CDR2 FQGNSA. CDR3 in DNA: TGTGCCAGCAGCCCCCAGGGGGCCGCTGGGAATTCACCCCTCCACTTT. Translation: CASSPQGAAGNSPLHF.

The chain has TRBV6-6 and TRBJ1-2; 7 positions agree with TRBD1. After removal of 7 bases from V and 4 bases from J, the junction contained 9 bases not matched to a gene. The V gene's germline CDR1 is MNHNY and CDR2 SVGAGI (reference sequence). CDR3 length equals 14 residues. The CDR3 is CASTLGQITYGYTF. The CDR3 region has the DNA TGTGCCAGCACTTTGGGACAGATAACCTATGGCTACACCTTC.

The V and J genes are TRBV7-2 and TRBJ2-2; 8 positions match TRBD2. Germline V gene sequence: CDR1 SGHTA, CDR2 FQGNSA. V shed 1 base, J shed 4 bases, and the junction held 5 bases outside the gene matches. CDR3 length equals 16 residues. CDR3 sequence reads: CASSLVQRESTGELFF. CDR3 sequence (DNA): TGTGCCAGCAGCTTAGTCCAGCGGGAGAGCACCGGGGAGCTGTTTTTT.

The chain has TRBV28 and TRBJ1-5; 7 bases align to TRBD1. The junction had 6 bases not matched to a gene; V was cut back by 4 bases and J by 6 bases. This CDR3 spans 14 amino acids. CDR1 and CDR2 (germline): MDHEN, SYDVKM. CDR3 protein: CASSSRQGGQPQHF. CDR3 bases: TGTGCCAGCAGTTCAAGACAGGGCGGTCAGCCCCAGCATTTT.

J is TRBJ2-5 and V is TRBV3-1 (or the pseudogene TRBV3-2); 10 bases map to TRBD2. The CDR3 spans 16 residues. CDR1 and CDR2 (germline): LGHDT, YNNKEL (reference sequence). V lost 4 bases, J lost 4 bases, and 9 bases stayed unmatched. CDR3 sequence reads: CASSPGSGGAGETQYF. The CDR3 DNA sequence: TGTGCCAGCAGCCCTGGCAGCGGGGGGGCAGGAGAGACCCAGTACTTC.

J is TRBJ2-3 and V is TRBV11-2, with D unclear. The V end was cut by 3 bases, the J end by 0 bases, with 10 bases between. Germline V lookup: CDR1 SGHAT, CDR2 FQNNGV. There are 15 residues in the CDR3. The CDR3: CASSLNRPSTDTQYF. CDR3 in DNA: TGTGCCAGCAGCTTGAACAGACCTAGCACAGATACGCAGTATTTT.

This clone came up once. The chain combines TRBV2 with TRBJ1-1; 8 bases match TRBD1. The CDR3 runs to 13 residues. Germline V gives CDR1 SNHLY, CDR2 FYNNEI. V shed 8 bases, J shed 2 bases, and the junction held 4 bases outside the gene matches. CDR3 coding DNA: TGTGCCAGCCCAGACAGGGGTAACACTGAAGCTTTCTTT. Its translation: CASPDRGNTEAFF.

V is TRBV5-4 and J is TRBJ2-1, with 7 positions matching TRBD2. V gave up 0 bases and J gave up 5 bases; unmatched junction bases: 2. Germline CDR1 reads SGHNT; CDR2 reads YYREEE (reference sequence). This CDR3 region has 14 residues. CDR3 sequence (DNA): TGTGCCAGCAGCTTGGGGACTAGTAACAATGAGCAGTTCTTC. Its translation is CASSLGTSNNEQFF.

The V and J genes are TRBV18 and TRBJ1-3, with TRBD1 matching 7 bases. Germline V gives CDR1 KGHSH, CDR2 LQKENI. The CDR3 contains 15 residues. Trimming removed 6 bases from V and 6 bases from J; junction bases left unmatched: 11. This CDR3 reads CASSIGGGPENTIYF. DNA of the CDR3: TGTGCCAGCTCCATAGGGGGCGGACCTGAAAACACCATATATTTT.

The chain employs TRBV6-5 and TRBJ1-2; 9 positions agree with TRBD1. Germline assignment: CDR1 MNHEY and CDR2 SVGAGI. This CDR3 region has 16 residues. Trimming removed 3 bases from V and 0 bases from J; junction bases left unmatched: 5. CDR3 amino acids: CASSYADRGTNYGYTF. In nucleotides, the CDR3 is TGTGCCAGCAGTTATGCGGACAGGGGCACTAACTATGGCTACACCTTC.

The gene calls are TRBV30 and TRBJ1-2, with 7 nucleotides matching TRBD1. The CDR3 has 13 residues. The V gene's germline CDR1 is GTSNPN and CDR2 SVGIG (reference sequence). Losses at the gene ends were 3 bases for V and 5 bases for J; bases not matched to a gene: 6. The CDR3 sequence is CAWRDPGQYGYTF. The CDR3 coding sequence is TGTGCCTGGAGAGATCCGGGACAGTATGGCTACACCTTC.

V is TRBV7-2 and J is TRBJ2-1, with a tentative D call TRBD2 (5 bases). Trimming took 5 bases from V and 2 from J, leaving 13 bases between them. The CDR3 sequence is 15 residues long. Germline CDR1 and CDR2: SGHTA and FQGNSA. CDR3 DNA: TGTGCCAGCAGCACGGAGGCGGGTGCCTACAATGAGCAGTTCTTC. This codes for CASSTEAGAYNEQFF.

This chain links TRBV12-5 with TRBJ2-7; a possible D gene is TRBD2 (5 bases). V lost 6 bases and J 2 bases, leaving 11 bases between the germline ends. Germline assignment: CDR1 LGHNT and CDR2 FRNRAP. The CDR3 has 13 residues. This chain's CDR3 is CASGLSGAYEQYF. CDR3 DNA sequence: TGTGCTAGTGGCCTCTCCGGGGCCTACGAGCAGTACTTC. The full variable domain, its missing parts supplied by reference TRBV12-5 and TRBJ2-7, is DARVTQTPRHKVTEMGQEVTMRCQPILGHNTVFWYRQTMMQGLELLAYFRNRAPLDDSGMPKDRFSAEMPDATLATLKIQPSEPRDSAVYFCASGLSGAYEQYFGPGTRLTVT.

V gene TRBV3-1 (or the pseudogene TRBV3-2) combines with J gene TRBJ2-7; D may be TRBD1 (6 bases). This CDR3 comprises 15 residues. Deletions cut 0 bases from V and 2 bases from J, with 11 bases between. Germline V lookup: CDR1 LGHDT, CDR2 YNNKEL (reference sequence). CDR3 loop: CASSQENREPYEQYF. The CDR3 DNA reads as TGTGCCAGCAGCCAAGAGAACAGGGAGCCCTACGAGCAGTACTTC.

Only one count was recorded for this clone. In DNA, the CDR3 is TGTGCCAGTAGTCGGGGTGAGGCCTACGAGCAGTACTTC. Its translation is CASSRGEAYEQYF. The chain uses TRBV19 and TRBJ2-7; TRBD2 is a possible D gene (5 bases). Trimming stripped 5 bases from V and 2 bases from J, with 10 bases between. Looked up from germline, CDR1 is LNHDA and CDR2 is SQIVND (reference sequence). CDR3 size: 13 residues. The complete variable domain, with remaining parts taken from reference TRBV19 and TRBJ2-7, reads DGGITQSPKYLFRKEGQNVTLSCEQNLNHDAMYWYRQDPGQGLRLIYYSQIVNDFQKGDIAEGYSVSREKKESFPLTVTSAQKNPTAFYLCASSRGEAYEQYFGPGTRLTVT.

V gene TRBV2 combines with J gene TRBJ2-1; 7 nucleotides match TRBD2. CDR1 is SNHLY, CDR2 FYNNEI, per germline. J was trimmed by 3 bases and V by 10 bases; bases with no gene match: 3. This CDR3 is built from 12 residues. The CDR3 here is CATGGGYNEQFF. CDR3 DNA sequence: TGTGCCACCGGCGGGGGCTACAATGAGCAGTTCTTC.

The J gene is TRBJ1-1, the V gene TRBV18; the D gene is possibly TRBD1 (5 bases). Trimming cost V 4 bases and J 3 bases, with 9 bases left between them. Germline CDR1 KGHSH, CDR2 LQKENI. The CDR3 contains 13 residues. Written as DNA, the CDR3 is TGTGCCAGCTCACTACAGGATGACACTGAAGCTTTCTTT. It yields the protein CASSLQDDTEAFF.

This chain links TRBV6-2 or TRBV6-3 with TRBJ2-5; the match to TRBD2 covers 8 bases. The CDR3 is 13 amino acids. Germline V gene lookup returns CDR1 MNHEY and CDR2 SVGEGT. V lost 4 bases, J lost 5 bases, and 3 bases stayed unmatched. The CDR3 region has the DNA TGTGCCAGCAGTTGGACTAGCAGGGAGACCCAGTACTTC. Encoded protein: CASSWTSRETQYF.

This clone showed up just a few times. V and J are TRBV6-2 or TRBV6-3 and TRBJ2-5; TRBD2 might be the D (5 bases). The CDR3 has 13 amino acids. CDR1 is MNHEY and CDR2 is SVGEGT in the germline V gene. Trimming removed 6 bases from V and 5 bases from J, with 13 bases in between. The CDR3 sequence is CASSNRGLETQYF. CDR3 coding DNA: TGTGCCAGCAGCAACCGAGGGTTGGAGACCCAGTACTTC.

CDR3 sequence reads: CASSPRQGGDQPQHF. CDR3 nucleotides: TGTGCCAGCTCACCAAGGCAGGGAGGGGATCAGCCCCAGCATTTT. This chain uses TRBV18 with TRBJ1-5; possible D gene TRBD1, 5 bases. The CDR3 length is 15 residues. V lost 2 bases and J lost 5, with 13 bases in between. Looked up from germline, CDR1 is KGHSH and CDR2 is LQKENI.

The chain is built from TRBV5-1 and TRBJ2-1; 11 positions match TRBD2. The CDR3 consists of 16 residues. J gave up 8 bases and V 1 base, and 8 bases lay outside the gene matches. The germline V gene encodes CDR1 SGHRS and CDR2 YFSETQ. CDR3 residues: CASSLTSGSFLYEQFF. The CDR3 region has the DNA TGCGCCAGCAGCTTGACTAGCGGGAGCTTTTTATATGAGCAGTTCTTC.

The J gene is TRBJ1-2, the V gene TRBV9; D gene unclear. Germline V gene sequence: CDR1 SGDLS, CDR2 YYNGEE. The CDR3 length is 14 residues. V shed 0 bases and J shed 4 bases, with 10 bases lying between them. The CDR3 DNA reads as TGTGCCAGCAGCGTAGCTACGGCAGGCTATGGCTACACCTTC. Its translation is CASSVATAGYGYTF.

V is TRBV7-2 and J is TRBJ1-2; no clear D gene. Germline CDR1 SGHTA, CDR2 FQGNSA. The CDR3 runs to 17 residues. The ends were cut back, 5 bases at V and 1 base at J, with 20 bases in the middle. CDR3 amino acids: CASSPLRGITINYGYTF. The CDR3 bases are TGTGCCAGCAGCCCCCTACGCGGAATAACAATTAACTATGGCTACACCTTC.

V usage is TRBV6-5 and J usage is TRBJ1-4; D is undetermined. Trimming removed 0 bases at V and 10 bases at J, with 12 bases between. The CDR3 contains 14 residues. Germline V gene lookup returns CDR1 MNHEY and CDR2 SVGAGI. CDR3 amino acids: CASSYSRQVGKLFF. In DNA, the CDR3 is TGTGCCAGCAGTTACTCTAGGCAGGTCGGAAAACTGTTTTTT.

The chain links TRBV7-2 to TRBJ1-5; maybe TRBD1 (6 bases). V lost 5 bases, J lost 6 bases, and 8 bases lay in between. Germline-derived CDR1 and CDR2 are SGHTA and FQGNSA. The CDR3 is made up of 12 amino acids. The CDR3 reads CASSPRGQPQHF. CDR3 DNA: TGTGCCAGCAGCCCCAGGGGTCAGCCCCAGCATTTT.

The genes are TRBV19 and TRBJ2-2; 7 positions agree with TRBD1. CDR1 is LNHDA, CDR2 SQIVND, per germline (reference sequence). The CDR3 length is 14 residues. V shed 6 bases, J shed 0 bases, and the junction held 1 base outside the gene matches. The DNA of the CDR3 is TGTGCCAGTAGAGGGACAGCGAACACCGGGGAGCTGTTTTTT. It codes for CASRGTANTGELFF. Variable domain in full (rest from reference TRBV19 and TRBJ2-2): DGGITQSPKYLFRKEGQNVTLSCEQNLNHDAMYWYRQDPGQGLRLIYYSQIVNDFQKGDIAEGYSVSREKKESFPLTVTSAQKNPTAFYLCASRGTANTGELFFGEGSRLTVL.

The genes are TRBV3-1 (or the pseudogene TRBV3-2) and TRBJ1-1, with TRBD1 identical over 8 bases. This CDR3 has 15 amino acids. V shed 4 bases and J 4 bases; nucleotides not matched to a gene: 8. Germline CDR1 is LGHDT and CDR2 is YNNKEL (reference sequence). This CDR3 is CASSPRQGLFTEAFF. The CDR3 DNA is TGTGCCAGCAGCCCTAGACAGGGGTTGTTCACTGAAGCTTTCTTT.

The chain couples TRBV7-9 to TRBJ2-1; TRBD2 matches 8 bases. Losses at the gene ends were 9 bases for V and 6 bases for J; bases not matched to a gene: 7. The CDR3 is 13 amino acids. The germline V gene encodes CDR1 SEHNR and CDR2 FQNEAQ (reference sequence). CDR3 DNA: TGTGCCAGTGGGACTAGAGGTCTCAATGAGCAGTTCTTC. The encoded protein is CASGTRGLNEQFF. The full variable domain, its missing parts supplied by reference TRBV7-9 and TRBJ2-1, is DTGVSQNPRHKITKRGQNVTFRCDPISEHNRLYWYRQTLGQGPEFLTYFQNEAQLEKSRLLSDRFSAERPKGSFSTLEIQRTEQGDSAMYLCASGTRGLNEQFFGPGTRLTVL.

This clone was seen only a few times. The chain carries TRBV27 and TRBJ2-1; 10 nucleotides agree with TRBD2. Germline V CDR1 and CDR2: MNHEY, SMNVEV (reference sequence). The trim removed 5 bases at V and 14 bases at J, leaving 6 bases unmatched. The CDR3 covers 12 residues. CDR3: CASSASGRNEFF. In nucleotides, the CDR3 is TGTGCCAGCAGTGCTAGCGGGAGAAACGAGTTCTTC.

The chain recombines TRBV9 with TRBJ1-1, with D tentatively TRBD1 (5 bases). Trimming left V 6 bases short and J 1 base short, with 10 bases between. CDR1 SGDLS and CDR2 YYNGEE come from the germline V gene. The CDR3 covers 13 residues. CDR3 DNA: TGTGCCAGCACCGAACAGGAGAACACTGAAGCTTTCTTT. Protein product: CASTEQENTEAFF.

This clone was detected only a few times. The chain links TRBV9 to TRBJ2-7; TRBD1 matches at 12 bases. V dropped 0 bases and J dropped 4; count of bases not matched to a gene: 5. This CDR3 contains 16 residues. Germline-derived CDR1 and CDR2 are SGDLS and YYNGEE. In DNA, the CDR3 is TGTGCCAGCAGCGTAGCGGGACAGGGGGCTTTTTACGAGCAGTACTTC. Translation gives CASSVAGQGAFYEQYF.

The chain couples TRBV3-1 (or the pseudogene TRBV3-2) to TRBJ1-6; TRBD1 matches 9 bases. CDR3 length equals 15 residues. Germline V CDR1 and CDR2: LGHDT, YNNKEL (reference sequence). V was pared by 4 bases and J by 10 bases, with 8 bases of the junction left unmatched. The CDR3 loop is CASSPGTGIGSPLHF. The DNA for the CDR3 is TGTGCCAGCAGCCCGGGGACAGGGATCGGGTCACCCCTCCACTTT.